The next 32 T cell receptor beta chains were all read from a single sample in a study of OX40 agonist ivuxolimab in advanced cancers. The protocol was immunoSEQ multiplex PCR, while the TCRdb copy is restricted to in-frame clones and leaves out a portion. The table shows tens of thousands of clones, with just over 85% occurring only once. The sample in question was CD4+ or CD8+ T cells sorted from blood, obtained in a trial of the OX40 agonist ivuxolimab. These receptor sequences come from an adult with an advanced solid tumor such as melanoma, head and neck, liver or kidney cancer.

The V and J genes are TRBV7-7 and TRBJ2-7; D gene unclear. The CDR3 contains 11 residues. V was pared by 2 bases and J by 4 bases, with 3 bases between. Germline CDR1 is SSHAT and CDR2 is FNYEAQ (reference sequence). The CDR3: CASSLIYEQYF. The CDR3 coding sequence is TGTGCCAGCAGCTTAATTTACGAGCAGTACTTC.

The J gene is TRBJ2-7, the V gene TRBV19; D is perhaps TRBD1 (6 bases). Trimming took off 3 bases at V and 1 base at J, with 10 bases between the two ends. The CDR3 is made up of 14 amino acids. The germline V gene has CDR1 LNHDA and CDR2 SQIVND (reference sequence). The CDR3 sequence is CASSIWTDSYEQYF. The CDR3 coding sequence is TGTGCCAGTAGTATTTGGACAGATTCCTACGAGCAGTACTTC.

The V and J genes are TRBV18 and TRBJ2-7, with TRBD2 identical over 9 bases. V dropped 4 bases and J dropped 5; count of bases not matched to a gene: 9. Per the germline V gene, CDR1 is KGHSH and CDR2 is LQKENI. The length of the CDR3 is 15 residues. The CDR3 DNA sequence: TGTGCCAGCTCACGGCGGGGGGGGAATCAACACGAGCAGTACTTC. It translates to CASSRRGGNQHEQYF.

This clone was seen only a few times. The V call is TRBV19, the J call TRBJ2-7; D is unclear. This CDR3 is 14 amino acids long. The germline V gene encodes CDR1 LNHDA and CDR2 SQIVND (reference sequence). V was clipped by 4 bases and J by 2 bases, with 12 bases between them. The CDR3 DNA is TGTGCCAGTAGTACCTCCCGCCCTCCCTACGAGCAGTACTTC. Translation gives CASSTSRPPYEQYF.

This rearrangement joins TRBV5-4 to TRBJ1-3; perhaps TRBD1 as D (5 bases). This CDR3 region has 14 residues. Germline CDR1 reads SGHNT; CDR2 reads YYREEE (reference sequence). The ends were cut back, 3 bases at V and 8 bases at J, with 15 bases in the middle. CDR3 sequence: CASSSSGTIDTIYF. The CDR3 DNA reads TGTGCCAGCAGCTCTTCCGGGACTATTGACACCATATATTTT. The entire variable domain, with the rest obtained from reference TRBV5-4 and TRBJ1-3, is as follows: ETGVTQSPTHLIKTRGQQVTLRCSSQSGHNTVSWYQQALGQGPQFIFQYYREEENGRGNFPPRFSGLQFPNYSSELNVNALELDDSALYLCASSSSGTIDTIYFGEGSWLTVV.

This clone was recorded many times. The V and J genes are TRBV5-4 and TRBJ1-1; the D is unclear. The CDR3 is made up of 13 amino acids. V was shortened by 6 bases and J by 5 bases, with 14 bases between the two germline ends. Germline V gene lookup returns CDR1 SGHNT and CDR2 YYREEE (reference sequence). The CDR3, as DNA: TGTGCCAGCACCTCCATAGGTGGAACTGAAGCTTTCTTT. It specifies CASTSIGGTEAFF. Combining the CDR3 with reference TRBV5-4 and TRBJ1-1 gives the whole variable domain ETGVTQSPTHLIKTRGQQVTLRCSSQSGHNTVSWYQQALGQGPQFIFQYYREEENGRGNFPPRFSGLQFPNYSSELNVNALELDDSALYLCASTSIGGTEAFFGQGTRLTVV.

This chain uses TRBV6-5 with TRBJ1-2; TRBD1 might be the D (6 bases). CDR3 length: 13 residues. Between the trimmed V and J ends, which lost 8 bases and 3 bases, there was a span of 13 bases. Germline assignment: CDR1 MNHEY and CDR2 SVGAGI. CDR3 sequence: CASAGEWHYGYTF. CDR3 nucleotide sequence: TGTGCCAGCGCAGGGGAGTGGCACTATGGCTACACCTTC.

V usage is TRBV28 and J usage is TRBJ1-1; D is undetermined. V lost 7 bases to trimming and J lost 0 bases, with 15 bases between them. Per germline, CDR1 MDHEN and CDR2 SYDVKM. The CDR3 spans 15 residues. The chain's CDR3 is CASTEHRLVNTEAFF. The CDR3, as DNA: TGTGCCAGCACCGAACACCGGTTAGTGAACACTGAAGCTTTCTTT.

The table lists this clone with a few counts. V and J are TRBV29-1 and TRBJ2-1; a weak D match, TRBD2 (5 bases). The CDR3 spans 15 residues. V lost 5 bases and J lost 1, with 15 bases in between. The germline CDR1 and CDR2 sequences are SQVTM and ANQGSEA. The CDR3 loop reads CSVSDYTKSYNEQFF. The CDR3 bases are TGCAGCGTTTCAGACTACACCAAGTCCTACAATGAGCAGTTCTTC.

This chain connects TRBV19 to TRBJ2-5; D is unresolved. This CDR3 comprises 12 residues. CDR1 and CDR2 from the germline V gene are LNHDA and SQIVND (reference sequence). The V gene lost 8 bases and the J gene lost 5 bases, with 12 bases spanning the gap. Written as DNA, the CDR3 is TGTGCCAGTCGGCAGGCCGGGGAGACCCAGTACTTC. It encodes CASRQAGETQYF.

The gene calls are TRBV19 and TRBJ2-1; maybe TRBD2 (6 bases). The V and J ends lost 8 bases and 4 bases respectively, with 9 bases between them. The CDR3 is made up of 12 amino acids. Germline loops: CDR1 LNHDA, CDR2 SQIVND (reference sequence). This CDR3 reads CASRDFYNEQFF. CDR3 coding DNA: TGTGCCAGTCGGGACTTTTACAATGAGCAGTTCTTC.

CDR3 sequence: CASIIIPQWQPYSNQPQHF. The DNA for the CDR3 is TGTGCCAGCATCATTATTCCTCAGTGGCAGCCTTATAGCAATCAGCCCCAGCATTTT. The rearrangement joins TRBV7-3 to TRBJ1-5; D gene uncertain. The length of the CDR3 is 19 residues. V was pared by 7 bases and J by 0 bases, with 25 bases between. The germline CDR1 and CDR2 sequences are SGHTA and FQGTGA.

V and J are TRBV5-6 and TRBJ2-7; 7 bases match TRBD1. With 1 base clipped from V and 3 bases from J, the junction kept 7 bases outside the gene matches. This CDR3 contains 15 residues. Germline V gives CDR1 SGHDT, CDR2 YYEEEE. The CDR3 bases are TGTGCCAGCAGCTTGCGGGACAGCCTATTCTACGAGCAGTACTTC. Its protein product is CASSLRDSLFYEQYF.

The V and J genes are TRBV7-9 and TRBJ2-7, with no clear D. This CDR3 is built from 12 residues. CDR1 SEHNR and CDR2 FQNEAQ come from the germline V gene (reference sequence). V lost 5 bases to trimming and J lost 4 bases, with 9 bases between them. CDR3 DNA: TGTGCCAGCAGCCCAAGTTTGTACGAGCAGTACTTC. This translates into CASSPSLYEQYF.

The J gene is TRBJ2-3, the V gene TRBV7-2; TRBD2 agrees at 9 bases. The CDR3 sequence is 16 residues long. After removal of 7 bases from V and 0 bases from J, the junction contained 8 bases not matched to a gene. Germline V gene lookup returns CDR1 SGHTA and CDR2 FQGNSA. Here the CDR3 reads CASISRAGGSTDTQYF. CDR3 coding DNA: TGTGCCAGCATCTCTAGAGCGGGAGGCAGCACAGATACGCAGTATTTT.

The chain's CDR3 is CASSGGRAGGYTF. The CDR3 DNA follows: TGTGCCAGCAGTGGGGGACGGGCGGGAGGCTACACCTTC. The gene calls are TRBV6-5 and TRBJ1-2, with a tentative D call TRBD1 (5 bases). The CDR3 is made up of 13 amino acids. From germline, CDR1 is MNHEY and CDR2 SVGAGI. The germline V and J ends were trimmed by 5 bases and 8 bases, with 15 bases remaining between them.

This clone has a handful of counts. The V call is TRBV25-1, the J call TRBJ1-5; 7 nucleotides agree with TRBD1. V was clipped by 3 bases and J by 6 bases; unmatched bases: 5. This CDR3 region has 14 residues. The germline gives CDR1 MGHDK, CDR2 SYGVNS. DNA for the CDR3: TGTGCCAGCAGTGACAGGGGGAAGAGTCAGCCCCAGCATTTT. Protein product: CASSDRGKSQPQHF.

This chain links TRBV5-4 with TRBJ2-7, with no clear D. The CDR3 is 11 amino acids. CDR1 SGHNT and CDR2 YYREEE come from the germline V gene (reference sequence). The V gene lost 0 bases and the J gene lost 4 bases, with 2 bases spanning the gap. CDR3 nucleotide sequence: TGTGCCAGCAGCTTGGATTACGAGCAGTACTTC. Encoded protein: CASSLDYEQYF.

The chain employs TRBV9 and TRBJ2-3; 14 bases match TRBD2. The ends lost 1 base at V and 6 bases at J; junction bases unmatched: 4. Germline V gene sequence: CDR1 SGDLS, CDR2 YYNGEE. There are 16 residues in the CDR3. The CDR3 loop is CASSVTGTSGGDTQYF. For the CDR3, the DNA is TGTGCCAGCAGCGTAACGGGGACTAGCGGGGGTGATACGCAGTATTTT.

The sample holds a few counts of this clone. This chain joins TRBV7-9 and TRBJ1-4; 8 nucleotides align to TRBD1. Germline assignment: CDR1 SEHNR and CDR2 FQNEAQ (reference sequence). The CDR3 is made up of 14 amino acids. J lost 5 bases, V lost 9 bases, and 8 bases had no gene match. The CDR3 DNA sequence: TGTGCCAGGGAAAGCAGGGGGCCGAATGAAAAACTGTTTTTT. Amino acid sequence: CARESRGPNEKLFF. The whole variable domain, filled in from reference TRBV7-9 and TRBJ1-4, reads DTGVSQNPRHKITKRGQNVTFRCDPISEHNRLYWYRQTLGQGPEFLTYFQNEAQLEKSRLLSDRFSAERPKGSFSTLEIQRTEQGDSAMYLCARESRGPNEKLFFGSGTQLSVL.

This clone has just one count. The DNA for the CDR3 is TGTGCCAGCAGCCTTTCACCGGGACTAGCGTTAAACATTCAGTACTTC. It is translated as CASSLSPGLALNIQYF. The rearrangement joins TRBV11-2 to TRBJ2-4, with TRBD2 matching 10 bases. After removal of 5 bases from V and 6 bases from J, the junction contained 10 bases not matched to a gene. CDR3 length: 16 residues. CDR1 is SGHAT, CDR2 FQNNGV, per germline.

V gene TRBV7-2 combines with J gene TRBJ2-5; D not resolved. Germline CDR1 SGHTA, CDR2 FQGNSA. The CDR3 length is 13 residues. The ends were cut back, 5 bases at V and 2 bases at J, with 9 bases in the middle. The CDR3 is CASSGMPQETQYF. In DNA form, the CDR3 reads TGTGCCAGCAGCGGTATGCCTCAAGAGACCCAGTACTTC. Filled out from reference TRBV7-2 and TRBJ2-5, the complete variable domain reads GAGVSQSPSNKVTEKGKDVELRCDPISGHTALYWYRQSLGQGLEFLIYFQGNSAPDKSGLPSDRFSAERTGGSVSTLTIQRTQQEDSAVYLCASSGMPQETQYFGPGTRLLVL.

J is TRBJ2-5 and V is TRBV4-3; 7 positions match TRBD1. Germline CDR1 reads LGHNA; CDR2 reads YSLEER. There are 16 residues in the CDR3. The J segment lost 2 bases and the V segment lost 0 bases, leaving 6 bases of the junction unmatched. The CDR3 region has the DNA TGCGCCAGCAGCCAAGAAAACAGGGGCGGGCAAGAGACCCAGTACTTC. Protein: CASSQENRGGQETQYF.

CDR3 DNA sequence: TGTGCCAGCAGGGGGGAGGGGAGACGCTACAATGAGCAGTTCTTC. It codes for CASRGEGRRYNEQFF. The chain recombines TRBV21-1 with TRBJ2-1; TRBD2, the table's D call, was not compared with the DNA. TRBV21-1 is flagged as a pseudogene. The CDR3 covers 15 residues.

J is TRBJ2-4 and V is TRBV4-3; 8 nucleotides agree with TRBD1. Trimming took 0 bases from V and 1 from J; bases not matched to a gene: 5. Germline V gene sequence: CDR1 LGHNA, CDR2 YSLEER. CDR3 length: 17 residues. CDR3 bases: TGCGCCAGCAGCCAAGACCCGACAGGGGAGGCCAAAAACATTCAGTACTTC. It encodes CASSQDPTGEAKNIQYF.

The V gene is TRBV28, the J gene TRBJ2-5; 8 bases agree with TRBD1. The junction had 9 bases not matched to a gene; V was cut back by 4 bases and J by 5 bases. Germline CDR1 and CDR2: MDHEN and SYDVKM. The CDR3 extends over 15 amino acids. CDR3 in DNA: TGTGCCAGCAGTTATAAGGGCAGGGGGCAGGAGACCCAGTACTTC. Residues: CASSYKGRGQETQYF.

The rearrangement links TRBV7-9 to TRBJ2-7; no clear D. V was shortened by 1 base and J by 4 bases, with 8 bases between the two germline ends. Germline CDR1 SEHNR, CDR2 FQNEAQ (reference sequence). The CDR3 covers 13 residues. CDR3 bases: TGTGCCAGCAGCTTAGTTCAAACTTACGAGCAGTACTTC. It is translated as CASSLVQTYEQYF.

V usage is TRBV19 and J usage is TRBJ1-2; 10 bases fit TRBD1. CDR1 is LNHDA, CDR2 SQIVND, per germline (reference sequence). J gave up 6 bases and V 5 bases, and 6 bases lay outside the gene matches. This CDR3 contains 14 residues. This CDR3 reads CASSGRQGADGYTF. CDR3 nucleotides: TGTGCCAGTAGTGGGAGACAGGGGGCGGATGGCTACACCTTC. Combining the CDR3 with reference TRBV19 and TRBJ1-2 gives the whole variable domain DGGITQSPKYLFRKEGQNVTLSCEQNLNHDAMYWYRQDPGQGLRLIYYSQIVNDFQKGDIAEGYSVSREKKESFPLTVTSAQKNPTAFYLCASSGRQGADGYTFGSGTRLTVV.

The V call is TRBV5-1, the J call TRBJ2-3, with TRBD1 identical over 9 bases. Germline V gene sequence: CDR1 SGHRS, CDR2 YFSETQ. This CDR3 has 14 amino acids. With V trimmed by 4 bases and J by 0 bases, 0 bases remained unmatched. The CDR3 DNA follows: TGCGCCAGCAGCGGACAGGGGAGCACAGATACGCAGTATTTT. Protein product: CASSGQGSTDTQYF. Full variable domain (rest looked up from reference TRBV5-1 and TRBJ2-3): KAGVTQTPRYLIKTRGQQVTLSCSPISGHRSVSWYQQTPGQGLQFLFEYFSETQRNKGNFPGRFSGRQFSNSRSEMNVSTLELGDSALYLCASSGQGSTDTQYFGPGTRLTVL.

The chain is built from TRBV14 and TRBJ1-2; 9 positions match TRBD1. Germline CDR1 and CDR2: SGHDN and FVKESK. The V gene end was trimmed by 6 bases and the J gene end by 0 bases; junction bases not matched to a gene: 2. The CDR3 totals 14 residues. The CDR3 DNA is TGTGCCAGCAGTCGGGACAGGGCTAACTATGGCTACACCTTC. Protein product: CASSRDRANYGYTF.

In DNA form, the CDR3 reads TGTGCCAGCAGTCTTGGACAGCTCAATGAAAAACTGTTTTTT. Its protein is CASSLGQLNEKLFF. The chain recombines TRBV7-9 with TRBJ1-4; tentative D call: TRBD1 (6 bases). The germline V gene has CDR1 SEHNR and CDR2 FQNEAQ (reference sequence). CDR3 length equals 14 residues. V lost 6 bases to trimming and J lost 5 bases, with 13 bases between them.

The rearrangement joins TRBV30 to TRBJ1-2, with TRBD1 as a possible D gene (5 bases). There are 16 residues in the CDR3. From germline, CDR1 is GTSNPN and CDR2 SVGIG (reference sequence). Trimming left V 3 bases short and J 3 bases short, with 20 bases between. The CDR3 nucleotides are TGTGCCTGGAGCCCATTGGGCGGGGCGAGTTACTATGGCTACACCTTC. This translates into CAWSPLGGASYYGYTF. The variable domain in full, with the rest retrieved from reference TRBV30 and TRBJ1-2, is SQTIHQWPATLVQPVGSPLSLECTVEGTSNPNLYWYRQAAGRGLQLLFYSVGIGQISSEVPQNLSASRPQDRQFILSSKKLLLSDSGFYLCAWSPLGGASYYGYTFGSGTRLTVV.